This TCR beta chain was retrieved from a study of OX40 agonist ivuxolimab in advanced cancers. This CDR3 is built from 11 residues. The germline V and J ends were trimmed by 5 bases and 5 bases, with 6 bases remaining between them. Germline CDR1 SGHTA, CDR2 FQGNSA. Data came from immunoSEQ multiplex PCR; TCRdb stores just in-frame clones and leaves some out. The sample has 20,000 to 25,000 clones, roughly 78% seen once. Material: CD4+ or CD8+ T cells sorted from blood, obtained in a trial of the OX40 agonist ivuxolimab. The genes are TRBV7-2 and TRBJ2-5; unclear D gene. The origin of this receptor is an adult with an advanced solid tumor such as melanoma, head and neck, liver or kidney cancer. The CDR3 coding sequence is TGTGCCAGCAGCCTGACGGAGACCCAGTACTTC. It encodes CASSLTETQYF.